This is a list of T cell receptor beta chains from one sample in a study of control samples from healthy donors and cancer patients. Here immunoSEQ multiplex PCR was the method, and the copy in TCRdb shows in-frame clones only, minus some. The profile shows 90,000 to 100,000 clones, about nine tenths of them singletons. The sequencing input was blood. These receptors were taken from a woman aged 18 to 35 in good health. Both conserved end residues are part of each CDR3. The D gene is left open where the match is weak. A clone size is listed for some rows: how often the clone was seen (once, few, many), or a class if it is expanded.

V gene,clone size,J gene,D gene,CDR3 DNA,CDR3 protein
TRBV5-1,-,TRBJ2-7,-,TGCGCCAGCAGGGGACCAGGGAGCGAGCAGTACTTC,CASRGPGSEQYF
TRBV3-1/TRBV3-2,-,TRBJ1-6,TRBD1,TGTGCCAGCAGCCAAGGTCAGAGGGGGCCGGATAATTCACCCCTCCACTTT,CASSQGQRGPDNSPLHF
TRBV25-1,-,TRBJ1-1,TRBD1,TGTGCCAGCAGTGAGTTAGGGACAGGGGTGAACACTGAAGCTTTCTTT,CASSELGTGVNTEAFF
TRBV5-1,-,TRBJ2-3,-,TGCGCCAGCAGCTTGATTGGCAGCCGAAGCACAGATACGCAGTATTTT,CASSLIGSRSTDTQYF
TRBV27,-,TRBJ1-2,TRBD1,TGTGCCAGCAGTTTTCTCTCCGGGTCAGGGGGGAATGGCTACACCTTC,CASSFLSGSGGNGYTF
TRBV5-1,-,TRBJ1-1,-,TGCGCCAGCAGTTTTGACGGGGACACTGAAGCTTTCTTT,CASSFDGDTEAFF
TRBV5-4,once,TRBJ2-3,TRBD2,TGTGCCAGCAGCTTGTTCGTAGCGGGGGGCCCAGATACGCAGTATTTT,CASSLFVAGGPDTQYF
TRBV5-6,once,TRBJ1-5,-,TGTGCCAGCCACGTCCAAAGAGAGGACGGCAATCAGCCCCAGCATTTT,CASHVQREDGNQPQHF
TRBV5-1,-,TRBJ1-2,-,TGCGCCAGCAGCTTGTTTGGGGCGGGCTATGGCTACACCTTC,CASSLFGAGYGYTF
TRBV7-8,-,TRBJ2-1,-,TGTGCCAGCAGCAACAGGGACAATGAGCAGTTCTTC,CASSNRDNEQFF
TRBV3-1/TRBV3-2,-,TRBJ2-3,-,TGTGCCAGCAGCCTGCCGGCACAGGAGGGTTTTTTGGATACGCAGTATTTT,CASSLPAQEGFLDTQYF
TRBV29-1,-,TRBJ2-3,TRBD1,TGCAGCGTTGATGCCGGACAGGGGGGAGATACGCAGTATTTT,CSVDAGQGGDTQYF
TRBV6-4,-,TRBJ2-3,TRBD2,TGTGCCAGCAGCCGTACTAGCGGGGGCACAGATACGCAGTATTTT,CASSRTSGGTDTQYF
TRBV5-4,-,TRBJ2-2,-,TGTGCCAGCAGGATACAGGGGAACACCGGGGAGCTGTTTTTT,CASRIQGNTGELFF
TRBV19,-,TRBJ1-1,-,TGTGCCAGTAGTATTCCGGCGGCTCCGAACACTGAAGCTTTCTTT,CASSIPAAPNTEAFF
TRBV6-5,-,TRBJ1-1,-,TGTGCCAGCAGTATCGGACAGATGAACACTGAAGCTTTCTTT,CASSIGQMNTEAFF
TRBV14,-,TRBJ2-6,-,TGTGCCAGCAGCCGGGGTACCGGGGCCAACGTCCTGACTTTC,CASSRGTGANVLTF
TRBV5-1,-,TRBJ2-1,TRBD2,TGCGCCAGCAGCCAGACTAGCGGGGGCATCAATGAGCAGTTCTTC,CASSQTSGGINEQFF
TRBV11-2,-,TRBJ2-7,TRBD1,TGTGCCAGCAGCACCACGGGGCAGGGGGCCGAGCAGTACTTC,CASSTTGQGAEQYF
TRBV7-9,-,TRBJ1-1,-,TGTGCCAGCAGCTTCCCGACTAATGGCACTGAAGCTTTCTTT,CASSFPTNGTEAFF
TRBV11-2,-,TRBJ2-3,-,TGTGCCAGCAGCTTACGACTAAGCACAGATACGCAGTATTTT,CASSLRLSTDTQYF
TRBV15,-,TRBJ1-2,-,TGTGCCACCAGCAGAGAACCCCCGGAGGGCTACACCTTC,CATSREPPEGYTF
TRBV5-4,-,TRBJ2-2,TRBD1,TGTGCCAGCAGCCCGGGACAGGGGGGGGTCGATGGCGGGGAGCTGTTTTTT,CASSPGQGGVDGGELFF
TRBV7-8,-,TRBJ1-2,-,TGTGCCAGCAGCTTAAGCCTTAACTATGGCTACACCTTC,CASSLSLNYGYTF
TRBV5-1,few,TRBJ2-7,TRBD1,TGCGCCAGCAGCTTGTCTCCTGGGACAGCAACCTACGAGCAGTACTTC,CASSLSPGTATYEQYF
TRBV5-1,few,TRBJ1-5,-,TGCGCCAGCAGCTTGGGAGACAGCCCAAATCAGCCCCAGCATTTT,CASSLGDSPNQPQHF
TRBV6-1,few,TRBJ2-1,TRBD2,TGTGCCAGCAGTGAAACTAGCGGGGGGTACAATGAGCAGTTCTTC,CASSETSGGYNEQFF
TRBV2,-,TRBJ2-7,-,TGTGCCAGCAGTGAAAGGGGGGGGAGCCTCTCCTACGAGCAGTACTTC,CASSERGGSLSYEQYF
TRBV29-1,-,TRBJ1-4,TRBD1,TGCAGCGTTGAAGATTGGGCAGGGGGCGATGAAAAACTGTTTTTT,CSVEDWAGGDEKLFF